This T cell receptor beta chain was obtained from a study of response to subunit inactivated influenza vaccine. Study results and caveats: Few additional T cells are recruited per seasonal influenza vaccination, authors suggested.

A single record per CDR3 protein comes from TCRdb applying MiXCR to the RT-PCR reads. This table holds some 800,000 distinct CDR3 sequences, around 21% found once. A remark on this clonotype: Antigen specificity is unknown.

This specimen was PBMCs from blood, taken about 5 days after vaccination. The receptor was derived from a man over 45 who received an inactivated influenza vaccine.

CDR3: CAISEAGQNTEAFF. The CDR3 DNA reads as TGTGCCATCAGTGAAGCTGGACAGAACACTGAAGCTTTCTTT. The chain is built from TRBV10-3 and TRBJ1-1, with D maybe TRBD1 (5 bases). The germline V gene encodes CDR1 ENHRY and CDR2 SYGVKD. Between the trimmed V and J ends, which lost 3 bases and 1 base, there was a span of 9 bases. The CDR3 loop spans 14 amino acids.